This T cell receptor beta chain was profiled in a study of cytomegalovirus exposure and HLA in healthy donors. Overall study: It was reported in a later analysis that the same platform had been used for the roughly 130 validation repertoires as for the 666 first-cohort repertoires. General observations from the study: While the bulk of TCR sequences proved rare, some public TCRs turned up in many donors. The study designated 160 or so TCR beta chains cytomegalovirus-associated.

On this clone itself: The antigen is undetermined.

The germline V gene has CDR1 SGHRS and CDR2 YFSETQ. This CDR3 has 16 amino acids. The J segment lost 3 bases and the V segment lost 5 bases, leaving 10 bases of the junction unmatched. Separation from the roughly 600-subject first cohort characterized the roughly 130-subject validation cohort, to which the donors belonged. Method: immunoSEQ multiplex PCR; TCRdb's copy keeps in-frame clones and lacks some. This table holds fewer than 200,000 clones, approximately 86% found once. Sequencing input: PBMCs. The source of this sequence is a woman under 30 in good health and CMV-seronegative. This sequence joins TRBV5-1 and TRBJ1-1; 10 positions match TRBD1. The CDR3 nucleotides are TGCGCCAGCAGGCTGACAGGGGGCAGAGGGGACACTGAAGCTTTCTTT. Translation gives CASRLTGGRGDTEAFF.